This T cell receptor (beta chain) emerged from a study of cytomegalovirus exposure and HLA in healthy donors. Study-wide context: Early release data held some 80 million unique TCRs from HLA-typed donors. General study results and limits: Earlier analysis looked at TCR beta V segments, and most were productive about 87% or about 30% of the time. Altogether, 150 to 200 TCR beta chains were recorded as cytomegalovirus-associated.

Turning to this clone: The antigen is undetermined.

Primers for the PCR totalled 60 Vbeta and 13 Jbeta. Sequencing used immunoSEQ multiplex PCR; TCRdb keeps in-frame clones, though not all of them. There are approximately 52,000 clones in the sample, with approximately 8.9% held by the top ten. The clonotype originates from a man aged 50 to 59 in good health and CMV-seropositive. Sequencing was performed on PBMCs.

The CDR3 DNA reads as TGCAGCGTGGCTAACAGGGGTACTGAAGCTTTCTTT. Translation: CSVANRGTEAFF. The rearrangement links TRBV29-1 to TRBJ1-1; TRBD1 aligns across 7 bases. Germline V CDR1 and CDR2: SQVTM, ANQGSEA. The length of the CDR3 is 12 residues. J gave up 5 bases and V 6 bases, and 6 bases lay outside the gene matches.